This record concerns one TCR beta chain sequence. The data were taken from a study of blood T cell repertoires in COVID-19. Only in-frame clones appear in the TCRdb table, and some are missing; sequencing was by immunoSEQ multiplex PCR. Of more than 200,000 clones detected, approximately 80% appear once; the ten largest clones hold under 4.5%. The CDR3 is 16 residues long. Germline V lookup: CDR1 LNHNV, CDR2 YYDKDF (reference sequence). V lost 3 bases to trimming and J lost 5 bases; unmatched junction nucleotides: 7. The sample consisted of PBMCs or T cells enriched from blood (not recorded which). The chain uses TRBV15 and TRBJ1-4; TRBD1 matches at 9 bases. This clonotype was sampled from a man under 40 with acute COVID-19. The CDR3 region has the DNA TGTGCCACCAGCAGCCCACTCGACAGGGGGAATGAAAAACTGTTTTTT. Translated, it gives CATSSPLDRGNEKLFF.